The clone carrying this T cell receptor beta chain has just a few counts. What it recognizes is unknown. V lost 6 bases and J 6 bases, leaving 8 bases between the germline ends. This CDR3 is 12 amino acids long. Germline V CDR1 and CDR2: MGHDK, SYGVNS. MiXCR, applied by TCRdb to the RT-PCR reads, yields one record per CDR3 protein. The sample has over 750,000 distinct CDR3 sequences; roughly 20% are singletons. These data originate in a study of response to subunit inactivated influenza vaccine. General study points: Every seasonal influenza vaccination brings in few new T cells, the authors suggested.

Here the sequenced sample was PBMCs from blood, taken 4 to 6 days after vaccination. This sequence joins TRBV25-1 and TRBJ1-4; possible D gene TRBD1, 6 bases. This sequence originates from a man over 45 who received an inactivated influenza vaccine. CDR3 DNA sequence: TGTGCCAGCAGCCAGGGGTATGAAAAACTGTTTTTT. Its translation: CASSQGYEKLFF.